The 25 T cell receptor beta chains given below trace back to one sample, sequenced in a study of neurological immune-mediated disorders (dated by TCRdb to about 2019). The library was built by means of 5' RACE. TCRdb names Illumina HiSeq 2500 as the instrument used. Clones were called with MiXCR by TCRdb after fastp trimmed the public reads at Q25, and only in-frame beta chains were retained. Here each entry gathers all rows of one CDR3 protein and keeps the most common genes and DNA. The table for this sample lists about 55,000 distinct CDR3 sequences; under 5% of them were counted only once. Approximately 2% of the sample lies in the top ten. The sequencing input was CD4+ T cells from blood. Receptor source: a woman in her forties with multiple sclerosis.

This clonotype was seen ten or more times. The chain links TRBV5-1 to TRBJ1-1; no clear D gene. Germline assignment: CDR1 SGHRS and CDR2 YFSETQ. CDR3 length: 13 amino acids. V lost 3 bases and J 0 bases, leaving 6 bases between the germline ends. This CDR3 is CASSSTMNTEAFF. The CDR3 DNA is TGCGCCAGCAGCTCAACTATGAACACTGAAGCTTTCTTT.

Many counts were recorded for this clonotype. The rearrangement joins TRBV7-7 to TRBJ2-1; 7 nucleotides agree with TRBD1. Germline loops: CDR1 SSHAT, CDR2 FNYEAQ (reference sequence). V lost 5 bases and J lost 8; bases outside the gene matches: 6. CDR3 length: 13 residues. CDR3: CASSADREDEQFF. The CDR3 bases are TGTGCCAGCAGCGCCGACAGGGAAGATGAGCAGTTCTTC.

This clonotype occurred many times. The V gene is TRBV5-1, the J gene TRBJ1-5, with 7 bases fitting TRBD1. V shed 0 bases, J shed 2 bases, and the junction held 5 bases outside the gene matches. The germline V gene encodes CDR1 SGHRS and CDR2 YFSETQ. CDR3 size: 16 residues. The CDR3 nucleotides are TGCGCCAGCAGCTTGGAAGGGGGCACGGGCAATCAGCCCCAGCATTTT. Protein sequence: CASSLEGGTGNQPQHF.

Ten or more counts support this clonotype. The CDR3 DNA reads TGCGCCAGCAGCTCTTCGGGGGCCCCACGAAGCACAGATACGCAGTATTTT. Protein sequence: CASSSSGAPRSTDTQYF. The V gene is TRBV5-1, the J gene TRBJ2-3, with D perhaps assigned TRBD1 or TRBD2 (6 bases each). Germline V gene sequence: CDR1 SGHRS, CDR2 YFSETQ. CDR3 length: 17 amino acids. The V end lost 3 bases, the J end lost 0 bases, and 17 bases lay between the germline ends.

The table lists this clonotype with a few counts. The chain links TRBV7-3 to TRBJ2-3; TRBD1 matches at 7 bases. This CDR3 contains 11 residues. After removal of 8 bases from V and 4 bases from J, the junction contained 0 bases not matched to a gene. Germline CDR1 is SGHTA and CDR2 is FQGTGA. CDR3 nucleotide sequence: TGTGCCAGCCAGGGGGCAGATACGCAGTATTTT. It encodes CASQGADTQYF. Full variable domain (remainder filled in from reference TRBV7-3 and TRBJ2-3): GAGVSQTPSNKVTEKGKYVELRCDPISGHTALYWYRQSLGQGPEFLIYFQGTGAADDSGLPNDRFFAVRPEGSVSTLKIQRTERGDSAVYLCASQGADTQYFGPGTRLTVL.

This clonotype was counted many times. Written as DNA, the CDR3 is TGCGCCAGCAGCCAGGCGCTCCGGGGGCAAACTGAAGCTTTCTTT. Its protein is CASSQALRGQTEAFF. This chain uses TRBV4-1 with TRBJ1-1; D is possibly TRBD1 (6 bases). This CDR3 contains 15 residues. Trimming took 3 bases from V and 5 from J, leaving 16 bases between them. Germline CDR1 reads MGHRA; CDR2 reads YSYEKL.

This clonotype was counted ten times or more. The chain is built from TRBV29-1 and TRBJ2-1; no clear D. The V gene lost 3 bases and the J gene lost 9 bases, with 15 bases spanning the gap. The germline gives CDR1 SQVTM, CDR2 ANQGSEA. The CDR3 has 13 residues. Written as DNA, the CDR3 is TGCAGCGTTGATCTCACCGAGGTTAGTGAGCAGTTCTTC. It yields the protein CSVDLTEVSEQFF.

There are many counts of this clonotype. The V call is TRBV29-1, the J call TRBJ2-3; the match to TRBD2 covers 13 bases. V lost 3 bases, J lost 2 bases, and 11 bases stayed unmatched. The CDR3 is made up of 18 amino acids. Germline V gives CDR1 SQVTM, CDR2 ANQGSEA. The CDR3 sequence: CSVDGSTSGGVTTDTQYF. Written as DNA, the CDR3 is TGCAGCGTTGATGGAAGTACTAGCGGGGGGGTTACCACAGATACGCAGTATTTT.

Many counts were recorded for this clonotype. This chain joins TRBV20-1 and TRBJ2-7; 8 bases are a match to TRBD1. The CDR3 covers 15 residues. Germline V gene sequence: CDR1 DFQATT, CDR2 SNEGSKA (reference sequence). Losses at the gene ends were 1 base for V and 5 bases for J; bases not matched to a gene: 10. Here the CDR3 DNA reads TGCAGTGCTAGAGCCCCCCCGGACAGGGCGCACGAGCAGTACTTC. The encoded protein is CSARAPPDRAHEQYF.

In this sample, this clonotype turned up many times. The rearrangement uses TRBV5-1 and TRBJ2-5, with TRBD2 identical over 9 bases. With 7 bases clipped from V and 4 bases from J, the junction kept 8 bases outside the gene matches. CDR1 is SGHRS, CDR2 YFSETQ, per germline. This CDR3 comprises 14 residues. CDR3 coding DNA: TGCGCCAGCTCGCCTACTAGCGGGTCAGAGACCCAGTACTTC. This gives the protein CASSPTSGSETQYF.

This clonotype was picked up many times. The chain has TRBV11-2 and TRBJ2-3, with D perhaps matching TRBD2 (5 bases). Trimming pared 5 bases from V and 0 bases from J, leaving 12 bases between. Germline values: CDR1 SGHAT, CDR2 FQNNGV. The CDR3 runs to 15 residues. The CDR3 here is CASSPRGFSTDTQYF. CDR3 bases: TGTGCCAGCAGCCCTCGGGGATTTAGCACAGATACGCAGTATTTT.

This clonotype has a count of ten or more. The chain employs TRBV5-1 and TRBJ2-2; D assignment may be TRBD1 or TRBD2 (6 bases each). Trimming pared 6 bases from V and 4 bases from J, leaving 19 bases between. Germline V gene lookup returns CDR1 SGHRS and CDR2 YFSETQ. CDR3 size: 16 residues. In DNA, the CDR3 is TGCGCCAGCAAGGGGCCGCTACGGGGGCCCACCGGGGAGCTGTTTTTT. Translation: CASKGPLRGPTGELFF.

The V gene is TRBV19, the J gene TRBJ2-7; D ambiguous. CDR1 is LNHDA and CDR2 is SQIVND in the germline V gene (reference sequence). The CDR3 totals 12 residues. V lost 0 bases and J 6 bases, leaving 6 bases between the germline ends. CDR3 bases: TGTGCCAGTAGTATAGACCTTCGCGAGCAGTACTTC. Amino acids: CASSIDLREQYF.

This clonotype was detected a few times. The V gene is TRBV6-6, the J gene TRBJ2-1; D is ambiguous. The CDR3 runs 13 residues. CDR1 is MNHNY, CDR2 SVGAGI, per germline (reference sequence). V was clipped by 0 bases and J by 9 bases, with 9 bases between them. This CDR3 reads CASSYSSGREQFF. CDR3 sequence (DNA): TGTGCCAGCAGTTACTCTTCTGGACGTGAGCAGTTCTTC.

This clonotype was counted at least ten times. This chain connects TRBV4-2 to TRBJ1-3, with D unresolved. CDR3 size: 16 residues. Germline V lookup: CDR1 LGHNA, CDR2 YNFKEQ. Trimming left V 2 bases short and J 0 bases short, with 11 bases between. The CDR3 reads CASSQTGLYSGNTIYF. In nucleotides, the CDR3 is TGTGCCAGCAGCCAAACCGGACTGTACTCTGGAAACACCATATATTTT.

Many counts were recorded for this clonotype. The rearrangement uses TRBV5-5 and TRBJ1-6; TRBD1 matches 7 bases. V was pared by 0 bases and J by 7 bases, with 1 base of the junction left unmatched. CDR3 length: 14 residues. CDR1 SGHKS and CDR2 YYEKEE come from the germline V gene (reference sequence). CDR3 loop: CASSLEQGNSPLHF. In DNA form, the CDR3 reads TGTGCCAGCAGCTTGGAACAGGGGAATTCACCCCTCCACTTT.

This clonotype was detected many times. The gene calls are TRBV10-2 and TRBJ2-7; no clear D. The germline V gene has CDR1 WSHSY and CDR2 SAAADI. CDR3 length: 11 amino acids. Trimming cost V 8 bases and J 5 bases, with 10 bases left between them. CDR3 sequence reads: CASGPVNEQYF. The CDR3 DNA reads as TGCGCCAGCGGACCAGTTAACGAGCAGTACTTC.

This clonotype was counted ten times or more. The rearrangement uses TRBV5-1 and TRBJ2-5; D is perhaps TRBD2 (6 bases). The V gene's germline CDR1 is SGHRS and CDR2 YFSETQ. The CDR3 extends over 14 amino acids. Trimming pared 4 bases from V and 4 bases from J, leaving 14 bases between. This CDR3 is CASSVEGLGETQYF. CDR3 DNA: TGCGCCAGCAGCGTGGAGGGGTTAGGAGAGACCCAGTACTTC.

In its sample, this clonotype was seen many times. CDR3 DNA: TGTGCCAGCAGTATTAGGGACAGGAATGAAAAACTGTTTTTT. Encoded protein: CASSIRDRNEKLFF. The chain carries TRBV12-3 or TRBV12-4 and TRBJ1-4, with TRBD1 identical over 8 bases. The CDR3 is made up of 14 amino acids. V shed 5 bases, J shed 5 bases, and the junction held 4 bases outside the gene matches.

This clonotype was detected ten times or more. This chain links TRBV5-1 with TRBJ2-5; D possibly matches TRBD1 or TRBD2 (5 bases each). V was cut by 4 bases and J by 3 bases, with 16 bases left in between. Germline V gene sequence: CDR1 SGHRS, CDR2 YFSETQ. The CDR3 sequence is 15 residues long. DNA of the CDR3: TGCGCCAGCAGCCCGGGGCTGGGGTTAGAAGAGACCCAGTACTTC. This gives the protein CASSPGLGLEETQYF.

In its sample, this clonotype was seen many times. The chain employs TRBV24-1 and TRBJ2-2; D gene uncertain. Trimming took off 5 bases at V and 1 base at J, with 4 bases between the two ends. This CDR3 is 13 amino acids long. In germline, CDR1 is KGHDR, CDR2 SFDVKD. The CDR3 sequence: CATSGGNTGELFF. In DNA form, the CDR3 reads TGTGCCACCAGTGGCGGGAACACCGGGGAGCTGTTTTTT.

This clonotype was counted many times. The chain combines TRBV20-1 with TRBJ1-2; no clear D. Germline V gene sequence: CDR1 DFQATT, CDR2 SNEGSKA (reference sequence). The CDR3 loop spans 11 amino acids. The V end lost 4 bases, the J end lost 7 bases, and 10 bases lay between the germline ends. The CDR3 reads CSAKRGSGYTF. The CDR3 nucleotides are TGCAGTGCTAAGCGGGGATCTGGCTACACCTTC.

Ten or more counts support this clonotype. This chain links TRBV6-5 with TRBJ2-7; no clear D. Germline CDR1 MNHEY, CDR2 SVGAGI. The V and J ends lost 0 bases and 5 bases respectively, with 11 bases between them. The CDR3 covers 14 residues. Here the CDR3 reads CASSYSPSLDEQYF. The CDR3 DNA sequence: TGTGCCAGCAGTTACTCCCCTTCCTTGGACGAGCAGTACTTC.

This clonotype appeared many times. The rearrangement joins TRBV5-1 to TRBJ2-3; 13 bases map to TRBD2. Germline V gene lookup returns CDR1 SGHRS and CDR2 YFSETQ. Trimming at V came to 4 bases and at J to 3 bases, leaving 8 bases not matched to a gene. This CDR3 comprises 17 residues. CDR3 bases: TGCGCCAGCAGCAGGACTAGCGGGGGTAGGGGAACAGATACGCAGTATTTT. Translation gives CASSRTSGGRGTDTQYF.

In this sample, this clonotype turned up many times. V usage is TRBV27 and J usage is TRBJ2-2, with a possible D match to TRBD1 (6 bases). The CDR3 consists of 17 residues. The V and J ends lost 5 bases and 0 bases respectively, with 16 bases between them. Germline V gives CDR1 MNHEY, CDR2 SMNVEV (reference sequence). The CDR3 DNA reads TGTGCCAGCAGTACCTATTACAGGGCAGCGAACACCGGGGAGCTGTTTTTT. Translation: CASSTYYRAANTGELFF.